These T cell receptor beta chains were read from a single sample in a study of read filtering for tumor transcriptome and immune sequencing. TCRdb reanalysed the reads using MiXCR and keeps one entry per CDR3 protein. Of 130,000 or so distinct CDR3 sequences listed, roughly 13% are singletons. The specimen sequenced was a population of CD138-negative cells sorted from bone marrow. The receptors were gathered from a donor aged 40 or older with multiple myeloma. The CDR3 runs from the conserved cysteine through the conserved F or W. A D gene is named only where the DNA matches it firmly. Rows may omit the clone size; those that give it use once, few, many or a size class.

size	V	D	J	DNA	CDR3
NA	TRBV7-9	NA	TRBJ2-5	TGTGCCAGCAGCTTAGGCACGGGGAAGGGGACCCAGTACTTC	CASSLGTGKGTQYF
many	TRBV5-6	TRBD1	TRBJ1-2	TGTGCCAGCAGGATCACCGGGACAGGCTATGGCTACACCTTC	CASRITGTGYGYTF
many	TRBV29-1	NA	TRBJ2-3	TGCAGCGTCGGGCCCATCGGCGCCTCCTCTAGCACAGATACGCAGTATTTT	CSVGPIGASSSTDTQYF
many	TRBV6-5	NA	TRBJ2-3	TGTGCCAGCAGTTATGGAGCCCTTAGGAGCACAGATACGCAGTATTTT	CASSYGALRSTDTQYF
many	TRBV12-3/TRBV12-4	TRBD1	TRBJ1-3	TGTGCCAGCAGAAGGGGGCTAGGAGGAAACACCATATATTTT	CASRRGLGGNTIYF
many	TRBV4-3	NA	TRBJ2-2	TGCGCCAGCAGCCAAGATGTGGCCCCGAACACCGGGGAGCTGTTTTTT	CASSQDVAPNTGELFF
many	TRBV6-5	TRBD2	TRBJ2-2	TGTGCCAGCAGTCCCCTCACGGGGACTAGCGGCACCGGGGAGCTGTTTTTT	CASSPLTGTSGTGELFF
many	TRBV5-1	TRBD2	TRBJ2-1	TGCGCCAGCAGCTTGGAGGGGCTAGCGGGTCCTTACAATGAGCAGTTCTTC	CASSLEGLAGPYNEQFF
many	TRBV5-3	TRBD2	TRBJ2-7	TGTGCCAGAAGCTACCCGGGACTACTATACGAGCAGTACTTC	CARSYPGLLYEQYF
few	TRBV6-2/TRBV6-3	NA	TRBJ2-1	TGTGCCAGCAGCCGGGGCCGATACAATGAGCAGTTCTTC	CASSRGRYNEQFF
many	TRBV7-8	NA	TRBJ2-1	TGTGCCAGCAGCCCCTCGACAGGTATTGTAAACGAGCAGTTCTTC	CASSPSTGIVNEQFF
NA	TRBV20-1	NA	TRBJ1-1	TGCAGTGCTAGAGACGGATTCCCAGCTTTCTTT	CSARDGFPAFF
few	TRBV19	TRBD2	TRBJ2-2	TGTGCCAGTAGTATAGCGGGAGGTACCGGGGAGCTGTTTTTT	CASSIAGGTGELFF
many	TRBV19	TRBD2	TRBJ2-7	TGTGCCAGTAGATGGACTAGCGGGAGTGGTGAGCAGTACTTC	CASRWTSGSGEQYF
many	TRBV12-3/TRBV12-4	TRBD1	TRBJ1-4	TGTGCCAGCAGACCGACAGGGGCCGGTAATGAAAAACTGTTTTTT	CASRPTGAGNEKLFF
many	TRBV29-1	NA	TRBJ2-7	TGCAGCGTCAATCAGGGAAAGCAGTACTTC	CSVNQGKQYF
many	TRBV6-5	NA	TRBJ2-7	TGTGCCAGCAGTTACTCCGGGGGCAGGTCCTACGAGCAGTACTTC	CASSYSGGRSYEQYF
many	TRBV10-3	NA	TRBJ2-1	TGTGCCATCAGTGAGCGGGAGTACGAGCAGTTCTTC	CAISEREYEQFF
many	TRBV7-2	NA	TRBJ1-1	TGTGCCAGCAGCTTCGAGGGCACTGAAGCTTTCTTT	CASSFEGTEAFF
few	TRBV7-3	TRBD1	TRBJ2-5	TGTGCCAGCAGCTGGACAGGGGGTGAGACCCAGTACTTC	CASSWTGGETQYF
many	TRBV6-2/TRBV6-3	TRBD2	TRBJ2-3	TGTGCCAGCAGTTACGCGGGAGCAGATACGCAGTATTTT	CASSYAGADTQYF
NA	TRBV20-1	NA	TRBJ2-7	TGCAGTGCTAAAGATATCAGCTACGAGCAGTACTTC	CSAKDISYEQYF
NA	TRBV21-1	NA	TRBJ2-7	TGTGCCAGCAGCTCGAGCTTCCGGGATCCTGGGCCCTACGAGCAGTACTTC	CASSSSFRDPGPYEQYF
many	TRBV27	TRBD2	TRBJ2-1	TGTGCCAGCAGTGGCCGACTAGCGGCCTACAATGAGCAGTTCTTC	CASSGRLAAYNEQFF
many	TRBV12-3/TRBV12-4	NA	TRBJ1-3	TGTGCCAGCAGTGAGAGGGCTGGAAACACCATATATTTT	CASSERAGNTIYF
few	TRBV4-1	TRBD2	TRBJ2-7	TGCGCCAGCAGCCAAGAACTAGCGGGGTTATTTGAGCAGTACTTC	CASSQELAGLFEQYF
NA	TRBV6-6	TRBD2	TRBJ2-3	TGTGCCAGCAGTCTCCCGGGTGGGAGGGGCACAGATACGCAGTATTTT	CASSLPGGRGTDTQYF
many	TRBV7-3	TRBD2	TRBJ2-7	TGTGCCAGCAGCTCGACTAGCGGGACCTACGAGCAGTACTTC	CASSSTSGTYEQYF
many	TRBV29-1	NA	TRBJ1-5	TGCAGCGTTTATCCCGGGGGCAATCAGCCCCAGCATTTT	CSVYPGGNQPQHF
many	TRBV10-3	NA	TRBJ2-1	TGTGCCATCAGTGCCGACGAGAATGAGCAGTTCTTC	CAISADENEQFF
NA	TRBV12-3/TRBV12-4	NA	TRBJ1-1	TGTGACAGCAGTTTAGGGGGAAACACTGAAGCTTTCTTT	CDSSLGGNTEAFF
many	TRBV5-1	NA	TRBJ1-1	TGCGCCAGCAGCGCGGATGGGGGGAGGACTGAAGCTTTCTTT	CASSADGGRTEAFF
NA	TRBV7-6	NA	TRBJ1-1	TGTGCCAGCAGCCCCCGGCTGGGAAGGTGGGAGACTGAAGCTTTCTTT	CASSPRLGRWETEAFF